A selection of T cell receptor beta chains follows, all from one sample in a study of shared clonotypes between healthy human individuals. Here immunoSEQ multiplex PCR was the method, and the copy in TCRdb shows in-frame clones only, minus some. This table has more than 400,000 clones, around 96% appearing once. Material for sequencing was naive CD4+ T cells sorted from blood. These receptors were obtained from a woman between 25 and 40 years old in good health. The CDR3 runs from the conserved cysteine through the conserved F or W.

V	J	CDR3
TRBV29-1	TRBJ2-5	CSVARVGEPQETQYF
TRBV19	TRBJ2-7	CASSLSTGAYEQYF
TRBV30	TRBJ1-1	CAWDGMGTEAFF
TRBV6-6	TRBJ1-5	CASSRDGYSNQPQHF
TRBV27	TRBJ2-1	CASSSRDRISYNEQFF
TRBV5-1	TRBJ2-1	CASSLAGPWNEQFF
TRBV28	TRBJ2-6	CAVDRATGANVLTF
TRBV5-8	TRBJ2-2	CASSSGSSRTSDRELFF
TRBV2	TRBJ1-2	CASSEAVSGHYGYTF
TRBV18	TRBJ1-5	CASSPRDDQPQHF